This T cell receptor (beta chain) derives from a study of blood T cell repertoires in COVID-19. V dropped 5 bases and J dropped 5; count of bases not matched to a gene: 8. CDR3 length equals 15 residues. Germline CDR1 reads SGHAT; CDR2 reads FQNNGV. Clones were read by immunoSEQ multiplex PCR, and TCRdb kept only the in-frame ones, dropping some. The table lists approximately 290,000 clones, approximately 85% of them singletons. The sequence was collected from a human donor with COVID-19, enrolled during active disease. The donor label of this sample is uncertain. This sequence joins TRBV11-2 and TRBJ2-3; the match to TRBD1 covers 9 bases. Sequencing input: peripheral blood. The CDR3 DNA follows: TGTGCCAGCAGCCCCCGGGACAGGGCCCGAGATACGCAGTATTTT. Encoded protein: CASSPRDRARDTQYF.